The 6 T cell receptor beta chains below come from one sample, sequenced in a study of T-cell reconstitution after alpha-beta-depleted transplantation in children. The TCRbeta library incorporated unique molecular identifiers. A single record per CDR3 protein comes from TCRdb applying MiXCR to the PCR reads. In the table there are 100,000 to 120,000 distinct CDR3 sequences, under 13% of which are singletons. The material sequenced was PBMCs from the stem cell graft donor, taken from the stem cell graft. Receptors were obtained from a human donor who donated a stem cell graft to a child with acute lymphoblastic leukemia.

This clonotype appeared many times. V gene TRBV12-3 or TRBV12-4 combines with J gene TRBJ2-3; 8 bases map to TRBD2. The CDR3 contains 15 residues. The junction had 8 bases not matched to a gene; V was cut back by 5 bases and J by 4 bases. The CDR3 DNA reads as TGTGCCAGCAGTCCTTATCGGACTAGCCCAGATACGCAGTATTTT. Protein: CASSPYRTSPDTQYF.

This clonotype was counted between two and nine times. CDR3 in amino acids: CAWRVAGSYTF. DNA for the CDR3: TGTGCCTGGAGAGTGGCAGGGAGCTACACCTTC. V usage is TRBV30 and J usage is TRBJ1-2; perhaps TRBD1 as D (5 bases). The length of the CDR3 is 11 residues. Germline CDR1 reads GTSNPN; CDR2 reads SVGIG (reference sequence). V dropped 3 bases and J dropped 9 bases, with 11 bases sitting between them. Variable domain in full (rest from reference TRBV30 and TRBJ1-2): SQTIHQWPATLVQPVGSPLSLECTVEGTSNPNLYWYRQAAGRGLQLLFYSVGIGQISSEVPQNLSASRPQDRQFILSSKKLLLSDSGFYLCAWRVAGSYTFGSGTRLTVV.

This clonotype was seen at least ten times. The V call is TRBV12-3 or TRBV12-4, the J call TRBJ1-2; TRBD1 matches 8 bases. V lost 3 bases and J lost 6; bases outside the gene matches: 6. There are 14 residues in the CDR3. The CDR3 region is CASSFGQGSNGYTF. For the CDR3, the DNA is TGTGCCAGCAGTTTCGGACAGGGCTCTAATGGCTACACCTTC.

The table lists this clonotype with many counts. V gene TRBV20-1 combines with J gene TRBJ1-5; the D is unclear. Germline V gives CDR1 DFQATT, CDR2 SNEGSKA (reference sequence). The germline V and J ends were trimmed by 1 base and 9 bases, with 7 bases remaining between them. The CDR3 is 11 amino acids. The CDR3: CSARGSGPQHF. CDR3 bases: TGCAGTGCTAGAGGCTCTGGGCCCCAGCATTTT.

This clonotype was seen repeatedly, ten times or more. The gene calls are TRBV7-2 and TRBJ2-7; D might be TRBD1 (6 bases). V was clipped by 5 bases and J by 2 bases, with 16 bases between them. This CDR3 contains 15 residues. Germline CDR1 is SGHTA and CDR2 is FQGNSA. The CDR3 loop reads CASSLSGSGAYEQYF. The CDR3 DNA reads as TGTGCCAGCAGCCTTTCCGGATCAGGGGCCTACGAGCAGTACTTC.

This clonotype was seen at least ten times. This chain joins TRBV7-2 and TRBJ2-7, with TRBD2 as a possible D gene (5 bases). The CDR3 has 13 amino acids. Germline-derived CDR1 and CDR2 are SGHTA and FQGNSA. Trimming cost V 3 bases and J 1 base, with 7 bases left between them. The CDR3 reads CASSFRRSYEQYF. In DNA, the CDR3 is TGTGCCAGCAGCTTCCGGAGGTCCTACGAGCAGTACTTC.